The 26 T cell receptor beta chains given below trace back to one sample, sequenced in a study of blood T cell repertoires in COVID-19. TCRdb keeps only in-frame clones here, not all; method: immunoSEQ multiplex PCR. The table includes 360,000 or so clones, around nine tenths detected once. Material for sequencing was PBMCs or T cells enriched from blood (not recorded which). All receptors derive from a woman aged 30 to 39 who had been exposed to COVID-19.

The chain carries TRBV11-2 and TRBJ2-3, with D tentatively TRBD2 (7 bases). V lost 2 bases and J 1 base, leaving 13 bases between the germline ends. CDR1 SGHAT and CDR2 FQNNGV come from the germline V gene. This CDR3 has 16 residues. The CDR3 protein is CASSLYGGGGTDTQYF. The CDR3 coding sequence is TGTGCCAGCAGCTTATATGGGGGGGGCGGCACAGATACGCAGTATTTT.

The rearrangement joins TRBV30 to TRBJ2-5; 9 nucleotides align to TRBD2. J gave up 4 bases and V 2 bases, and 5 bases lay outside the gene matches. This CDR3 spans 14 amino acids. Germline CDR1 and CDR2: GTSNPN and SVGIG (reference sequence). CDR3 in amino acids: CAWSPGLARETQYF. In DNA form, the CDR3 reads TGTGCCTGGAGTCCAGGACTAGCGAGAGAGACCCAGTACTTC.

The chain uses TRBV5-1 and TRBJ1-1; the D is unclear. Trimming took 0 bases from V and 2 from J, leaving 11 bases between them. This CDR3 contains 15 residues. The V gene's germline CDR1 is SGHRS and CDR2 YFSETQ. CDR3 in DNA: TGCGCCAGCAGCTTGGGGGCAGTCGGAAACACTGAAGCTTTCTTT. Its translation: CASSLGAVGNTEAFF.

DNA for the CDR3: TGTGCCAGCAGTTTATTTGGGGACAGAACTTTGGAAGCTTTCTTT. Amino acids: CASSLFGDRTLEAFF. The chain carries TRBV28 and TRBJ1-1, with 7 bases identical to TRBD1. This CDR3 region has 15 residues. The germline V gene encodes CDR1 MDHEN and CDR2 SYDVKM. V trimming: 1 base; J trimming: 8 bases; junction bases outside the gene matches: 10.

The CDR3: CASSLPRGHSNTIYF. The CDR3 nucleotides read TGTGCCAGCAGTTTACCCCGGGGACATAGCAACACCATATATTTT. The V and J genes are TRBV28 and TRBJ1-3, with a tentative D call TRBD1 (6 bases). Germline V gene lookup returns CDR1 MDHEN and CDR2 SYDVKM. This CDR3 has 15 amino acids. The V end lost 2 bases, the J end lost 7 bases, and 15 bases lay between the germline ends.

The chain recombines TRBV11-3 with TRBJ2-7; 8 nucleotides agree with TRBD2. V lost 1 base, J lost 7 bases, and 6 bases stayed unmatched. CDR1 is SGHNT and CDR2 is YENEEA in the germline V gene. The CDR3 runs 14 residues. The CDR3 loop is CASSLAGGPREQYF. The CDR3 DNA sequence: TGTGCCAGCAGCTTAGCGGGAGGGCCTCGGGAGCAGTACTTC.

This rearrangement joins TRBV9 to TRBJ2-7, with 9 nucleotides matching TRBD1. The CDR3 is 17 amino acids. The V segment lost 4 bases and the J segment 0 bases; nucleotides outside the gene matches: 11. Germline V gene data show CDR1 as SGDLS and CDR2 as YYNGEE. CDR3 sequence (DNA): TGTGCCAGCAGCAACCCCCTGACAGGGGGTATCTCCTACGAGCAGTACTTC. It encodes CASSNPLTGGISYEQYF.

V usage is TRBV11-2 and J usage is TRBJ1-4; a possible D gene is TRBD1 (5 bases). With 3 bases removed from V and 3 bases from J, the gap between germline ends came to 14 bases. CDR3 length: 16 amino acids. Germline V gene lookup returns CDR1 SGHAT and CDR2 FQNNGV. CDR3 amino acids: CASSLVGGMANEKLFF. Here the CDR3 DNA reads TGTGCCAGCAGCTTGGTTGGGGGGATGGCTAATGAAAAACTGTTTTTT.

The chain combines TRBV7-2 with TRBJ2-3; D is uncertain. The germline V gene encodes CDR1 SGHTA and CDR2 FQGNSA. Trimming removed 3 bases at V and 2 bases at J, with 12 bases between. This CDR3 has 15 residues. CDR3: CASSFPSLYTDTQYF. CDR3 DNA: TGTGCCAGCAGCTTTCCGTCCTTATACACAGATACGCAGTATTTT.

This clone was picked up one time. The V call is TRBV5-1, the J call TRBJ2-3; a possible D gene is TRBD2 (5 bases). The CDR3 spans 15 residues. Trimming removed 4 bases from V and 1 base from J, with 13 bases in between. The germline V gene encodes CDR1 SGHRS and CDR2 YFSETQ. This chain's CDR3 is CASSKPGSRTDTQYF. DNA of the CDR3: TGCGCCAGCAGCAAGCCGGGATCCCGCACAGATACGCAGTATTTT.

For the CDR3, the DNA is TGTGCCAGCAGTGGAGACAGGGGGGGTAACACTGAAGCTTTCTTT. Amino acids: CASSGDRGGNTEAFF. This rearrangement joins TRBV9 to TRBJ1-1; 9 bases map to TRBD1. The V segment lost 5 bases and the J segment 2 bases; nucleotides outside the gene matches: 7. This CDR3 has 15 residues. Germline V lookup: CDR1 SGDLS, CDR2 YYNGEE.

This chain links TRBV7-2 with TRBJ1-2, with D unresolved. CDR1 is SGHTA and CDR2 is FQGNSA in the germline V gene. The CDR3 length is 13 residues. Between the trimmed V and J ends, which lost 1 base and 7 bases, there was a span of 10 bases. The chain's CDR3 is CASSLGGEAGYTF. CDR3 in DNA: TGTGCCAGCAGCTTAGGGGGAGAGGCTGGCTACACCTTC.

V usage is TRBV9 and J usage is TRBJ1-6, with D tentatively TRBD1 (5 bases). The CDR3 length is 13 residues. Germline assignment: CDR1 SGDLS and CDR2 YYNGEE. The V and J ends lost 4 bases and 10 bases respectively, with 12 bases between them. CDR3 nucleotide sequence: TGTGCCAGCAGCCCCAGGCGGGACTCACCCCTCCACTTT. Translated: CASSPRRDSPLHF. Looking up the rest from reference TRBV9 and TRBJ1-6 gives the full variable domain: DSGVTQTPKHLITATGQRVTLRCSPRSGDLSVYWYQQSLDQGLQFLIQYYNGEERAKGNILERFSAQQFPDLHSELNLSSLELGDSALYFCASSPRRDSPLHFGNGTRLTVT.

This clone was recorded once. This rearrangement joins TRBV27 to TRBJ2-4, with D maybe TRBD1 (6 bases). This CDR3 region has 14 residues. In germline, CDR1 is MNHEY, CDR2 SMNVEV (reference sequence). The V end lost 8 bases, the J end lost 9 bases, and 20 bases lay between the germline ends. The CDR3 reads CASGTGSGFGIQYF. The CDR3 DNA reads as TGTGCCAGCGGTACAGGGTCCGGGTTCGGCATTCAGTACTTC.

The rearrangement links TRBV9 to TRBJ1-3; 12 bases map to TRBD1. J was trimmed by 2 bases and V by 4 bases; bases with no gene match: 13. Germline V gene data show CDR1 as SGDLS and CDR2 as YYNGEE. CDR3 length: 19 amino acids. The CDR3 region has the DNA TGTGCCAGCAGCCCGGGGGACAGGGGGCAGGAGAGGGCTGGAAACACCATATATTTT. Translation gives CASSPGDRGQERAGNTIYF.

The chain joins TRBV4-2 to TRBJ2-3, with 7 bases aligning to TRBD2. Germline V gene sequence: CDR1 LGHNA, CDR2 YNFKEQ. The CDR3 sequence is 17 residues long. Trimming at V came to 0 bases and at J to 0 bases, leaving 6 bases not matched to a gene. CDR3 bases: TGTGCCAGCAGCCAAGATCTGGAGGGAGGGAGCACAGATACGCAGTATTTT. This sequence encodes CASSQDLEGGSTDTQYF.

CDR3 amino acids: CASSGGGRLNTEAFF. The CDR3 nucleotides read TGTGCCAGTAGCGGTGGGGGCCGATTGAACACTGAAGCTTTCTTT. J is TRBJ1-1 and V is TRBV19, with D perhaps TRBD1 (6 bases). Germline V gives CDR1 LNHDA, CDR2 SQIVND (reference sequence). The CDR3 has 15 amino acids. Trimming took 6 bases from V and 0 from J, leaving 14 bases between them.

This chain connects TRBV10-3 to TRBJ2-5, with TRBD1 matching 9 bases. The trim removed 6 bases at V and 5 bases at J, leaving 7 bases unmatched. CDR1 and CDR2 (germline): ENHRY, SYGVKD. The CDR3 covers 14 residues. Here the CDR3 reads CAISLQGAEETQYF. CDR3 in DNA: TGTGCCATCAGCCTACAGGGGGCCGAGGAGACCCAGTACTTC.

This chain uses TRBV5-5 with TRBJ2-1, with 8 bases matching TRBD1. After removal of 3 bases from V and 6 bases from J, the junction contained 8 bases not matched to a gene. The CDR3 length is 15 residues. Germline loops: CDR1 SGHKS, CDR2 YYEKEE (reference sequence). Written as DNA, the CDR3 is TGTGCCAGCAGCTACCGGACAGGGATTGGCAATGAGCAGTTCTTC. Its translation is CASSYRTGIGNEQFF.

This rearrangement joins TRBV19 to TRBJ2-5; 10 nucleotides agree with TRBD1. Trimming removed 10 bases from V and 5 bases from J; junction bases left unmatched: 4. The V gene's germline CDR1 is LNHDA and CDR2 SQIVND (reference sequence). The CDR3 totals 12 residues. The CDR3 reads CATGQGVETQYF. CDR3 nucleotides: TGTGCCACCGGACAGGGGGTGGAGACCCAGTACTTC.

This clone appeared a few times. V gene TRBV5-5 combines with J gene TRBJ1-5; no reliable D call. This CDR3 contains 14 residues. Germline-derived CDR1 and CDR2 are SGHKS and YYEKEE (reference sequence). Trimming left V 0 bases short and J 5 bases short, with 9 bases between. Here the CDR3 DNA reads TGTGCCAGCAGCTTGGTTGCGGGTTATCAGCCCCAGCATTTT. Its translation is CASSLVAGYQPQHF.

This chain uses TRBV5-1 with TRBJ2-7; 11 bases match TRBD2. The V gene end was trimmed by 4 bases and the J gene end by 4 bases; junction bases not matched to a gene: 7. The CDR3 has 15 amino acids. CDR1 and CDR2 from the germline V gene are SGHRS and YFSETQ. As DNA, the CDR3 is TGCGCCAGCAGCGTCCGACTAGCGGGAACTTACGAGCAGTACTTC. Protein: CASSVRLAGTYEQYF.

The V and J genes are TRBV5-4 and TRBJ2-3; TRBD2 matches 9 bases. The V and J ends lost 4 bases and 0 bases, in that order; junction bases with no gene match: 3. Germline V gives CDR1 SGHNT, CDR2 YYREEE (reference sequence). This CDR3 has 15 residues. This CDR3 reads CASSLTSGSTDTQYF. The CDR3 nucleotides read TGTGCCAGCAGCCTGACTAGCGGCAGCACAGATACGCAGTATTTT.

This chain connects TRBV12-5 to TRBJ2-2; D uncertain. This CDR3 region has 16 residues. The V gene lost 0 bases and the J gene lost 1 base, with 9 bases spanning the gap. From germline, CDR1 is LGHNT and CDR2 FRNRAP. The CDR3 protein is CASGLVLSRNTGELFF. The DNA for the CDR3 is TGTGCTAGTGGTTTGGTACTTAGCCGGAACACCGGGGAGCTGTTTTTT. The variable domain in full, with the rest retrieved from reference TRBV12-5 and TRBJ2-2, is DARVTQTPRHKVTEMGQEVTMRCQPILGHNTVFWYRQTMMQGLELLAYFRNRAPLDDSGMPKDRFSAEMPDATLATLKIQPSEPRDSAVYFCASGLVLSRNTGELFFGEGSRLTVL.

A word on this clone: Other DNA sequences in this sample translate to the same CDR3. The CDR3 DNA sequence: TGTGCCAGCAGCTTAGGACAGGGACCTTACGAGCAGTACTTC. Translating it yields CASSLGQGPYEQYF. The rearrangement links TRBV28 to TRBJ2-7; 8 nucleotides align to TRBD1. This CDR3 is built from 14 residues. Germline CDR1 MDHEN, CDR2 SYDVKM. Germline trimming cut 6 bases from V and 4 bases from J; bases unmatched to any gene: 8.

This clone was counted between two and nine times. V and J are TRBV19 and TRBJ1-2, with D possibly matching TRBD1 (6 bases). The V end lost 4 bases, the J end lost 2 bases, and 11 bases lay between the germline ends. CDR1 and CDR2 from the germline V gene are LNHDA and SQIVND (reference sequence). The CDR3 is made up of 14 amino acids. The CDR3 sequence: CASSNQDSNYGYTF. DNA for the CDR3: TGTGCCAGTAGTAATCAGGACAGCAACTATGGCTACACCTTC.